The sequence of this T cell receptor (beta chain) was determined in a study of blood T cells in healthy people across ages. Across the whole study: About one barcoded beta molecule per two T cells came from capture by template switching.

Healthy Russian Caucasian donors spanned ages roughly 6 to 100 years. Donors each provided about 10 milliliters of peripheral blood. The CDR3 is 14 amino acids. Germline trimming cut 1 base from V and 5 bases from J; bases unmatched to any gene: 6. Germline-derived CDR1 and CDR2 are SQVTM and ANQGSEA. Primers used in a second PCR of about 6 to 11 cycles were a sample-barcoded 5' primer and a J-beta primer mix. TCRdb redid the calling of the 5' RACE reads with MiXCR, one entry per CDR3 protein. This sample has 700,000 to 900,000 distinct CDR3 sequences, with approximately 55% found just once. The origin of this receptor is a man older than 75 in good health. Sequenced material: blood. The rearrangement links TRBV29-1 to TRBJ2-5, with 8 bases that match TRBD2. The CDR3 DNA reads as TGCAGCGTTGAAGGAGTAGCGGGATTGGAGACCCAGTACTTC. It codes for CSVEGVAGLETQYF.